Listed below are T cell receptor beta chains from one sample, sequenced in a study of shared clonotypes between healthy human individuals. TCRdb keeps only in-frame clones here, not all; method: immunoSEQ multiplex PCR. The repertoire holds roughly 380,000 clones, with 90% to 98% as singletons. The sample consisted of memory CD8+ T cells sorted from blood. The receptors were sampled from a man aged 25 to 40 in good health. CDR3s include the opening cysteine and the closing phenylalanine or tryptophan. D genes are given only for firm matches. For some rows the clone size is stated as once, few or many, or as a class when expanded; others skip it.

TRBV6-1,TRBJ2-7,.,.,CASQESSYEQYF,TGTGCCAGCCAGGAGAGCTCCTACGAGCAGTACTTC
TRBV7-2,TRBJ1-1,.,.,CASSLLGPASTEAFF,TGTGCCAGCAGCCTACTTGGACCCGCTAGCACTGAAGCTTTCTTT
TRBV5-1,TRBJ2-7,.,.,CASSLMGTPGYEQYF,TGCGCCAGCAGCTTGATGGGGACTCCAGGGTACGAGCAGTACTTC
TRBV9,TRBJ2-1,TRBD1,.,CASSVDLGQGGEQFF,TGTGCCAGCAGCGTAGATTTGGGACAGGGAGGCGAGCAGTTCTTC
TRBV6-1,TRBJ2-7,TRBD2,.,CASRTSGSLYEQYF,TGTGCCAGCAGGACTAGCGGGAGCCTTTACGAGCAGTACTTC
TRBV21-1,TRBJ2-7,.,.,CASSKAGTSGRGHEQYF,TGTGCCAGCAGCAAAGCTGGGACTAGCGGGAGAGGCCACGAGCAGTACTTC
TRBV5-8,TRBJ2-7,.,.,CASSFPEYF,TGTGCCAGCAGCTTCCCAGAGTACTTC
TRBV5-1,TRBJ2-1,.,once,CASSLIQRAYNEQFF,TGCGCCAGCAGCTTGATACAGCGGGCCTACAATGAGCAGTTCTTC
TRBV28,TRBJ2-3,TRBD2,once,CASKIWTGGMSTDTQYF,TGTGCCAGCAAAATTTGGACGGGAGGGATGTCGACAGATACGCAGTATTTT
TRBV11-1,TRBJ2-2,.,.,CASSLVRAPNTGELFF,TGTGCCAGCAGCTTAGTCCGAGCGCCGAACACCGGGGAGCTGTTTTTT
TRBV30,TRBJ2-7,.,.,CAWSVPQQIIPYEQYF,TGTGCCTGGAGTGTACCCCAGCAGATTATTCCCTACGAGCAGTACTTC
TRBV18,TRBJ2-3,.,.,CASSPRADTQYF,TGTGCCAGCTCACCACGGGCAGATACGCAGTATTTT
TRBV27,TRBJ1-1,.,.,CASFPIRNPNTEAFF,TGTGCCAGCTTCCCAATCAGGAACCCGAACACTGAAGCTTTCTTT
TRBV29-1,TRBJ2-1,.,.,CSVHSGNSGTREQFF,TGCAGCGTTCATTCCGGGAACTCGGGGACACGTGAGCAGTTCTTC
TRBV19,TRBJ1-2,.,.,CASSIALQGGYTF,TGTGCCAGTAGTATAGCCCTACAGGGTGGCTACACCTTC
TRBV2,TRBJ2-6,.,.,CASRPGAGANVLTF,TGTGCCAGCAGGCCAGGGGCTGGGGCCAACGTCCTGACTTTC
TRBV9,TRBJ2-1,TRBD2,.,CASSVAGTSGNEQFF,TGTGCCAGCAGCGTAGCCGGGACTAGCGGCAATGAGCAGTTCTTC